This TCR beta chain was profiled in a study of blood T cell repertoires in COVID-19. Study-wide background: Acute-phase and convalescent COVID-19 samples originated in the United States, Italy and Spain.

From germline, CDR1 is SGHRS and CDR2 YFSETQ. This CDR3 region has 15 residues. V gave up 3 bases and J gave up 2 bases; unmatched junction bases: 3. Sequencing was performed with immunoSEQ multiplex PCR; in TCRdb, only in-frame clones are kept and a portion is missing. The table includes about 240,000 clones, approximately 91% detected once. This receptor was obtained from a woman aged 25 to 39 with acute or convalescent COVID-19. The chain recombines TRBV5-1 with TRBJ2-1; 9 bases line up with TRBD2. Sequencing was done on a sample of peripheral blood. Here the CDR3 reads CASSSSGNTYNEQFF. In DNA, the CDR3 is TGCGCCAGCAGCTCTAGCGGGAACACCTACAATGAGCAGTTCTTC.